The next 24 T cell receptor beta chains were all read from a single sample in a study of control samples from healthy donors and cancer patients. Measured with immunoSEQ multiplex PCR; TCRdb has only the in-frame clones, and not every one. The repertoire holds roughly 59,000 clones, with 92% as singletons. The sequencing input was PBMCs. The receptors were gathered from a man aged 40-49 years with colorectal cancer.

The chain links TRBV3-1 (or the pseudogene TRBV3-2) to TRBJ2-1; no reliable D call. Deletions cut 1 base from V and 4 bases from J, with 11 bases between. CDR1 and CDR2 (germline): LGHDT, YNNKEL (reference sequence). This CDR3 has 15 residues. In DNA form, the CDR3 reads TGTGCCAGCAGCCAAGGCCGTCAAGGATACAATGAGCAGTTCTTC. This gives the protein CASSQGRQGYNEQFF.

This rearrangement joins TRBV2 to TRBJ2-3; possible D gene TRBD1, 6 bases. Trimming took 7 bases from V and 8 from J, leaving 13 bases between them. Germline V CDR1 and CDR2: SNHLY, FYNNEI. The CDR3 extends over 12 amino acids. CDR3 sequence reads: CASINRVGTQYF. The CDR3 DNA sequence: TGTGCCAGCATTAACAGGGTCGGTACGCAGTATTTT.

The gene calls are TRBV18 and TRBJ2-1, with D unclear. The CDR3 runs to 15 residues. Trimming took 2 bases from V and 6 from J, leaving 14 bases between them. Looked up from germline, CDR1 is KGHSH and CDR2 is LQKENI. The CDR3 sequence is CASSPWASLINEQFF. For the CDR3, the DNA is TGTGCCAGCTCACCATGGGCGAGTTTAATCAATGAGCAGTTCTTC. Based on the CDR3 plus reference TRBV18 and TRBJ2-1, the full variable domain is NAGVMQNPRHLVRRRGQEARLRCSPMKGHSHVYWYRQLPEEGLKFMVYLQKENIIDESGMPKERFSAEFPKEGPSILRIQQVVRGDSAAYFCASSPWASLINEQFFGPGTRLTVL.

The rearrangement links TRBV4-1 to TRBJ2-6, with D hard to call. The ends were cut back, 1 base at V and 0 bases at J, with 4 bases in the middle. The V gene's germline CDR1 is MGHRA and CDR2 YSYEKL. There are 15 residues in the CDR3. The CDR3 region is CASSQGYSGANVLTF. In DNA, the CDR3 is TGCGCCAGCAGCCAAGGGTACTCTGGGGCCAACGTCCTGACTTTC.

The chain employs TRBV18 and TRBJ2-3; no clear D gene. Trimming removed 4 bases at V and 4 bases at J, with 9 bases between. This CDR3 has 13 residues. Germline V gene sequence: CDR1 KGHSH, CDR2 LQKENI. For the CDR3, the DNA is TGTGCCAGCTCACTACGGGTGTCAGATACGCAGTATTTT. It translates to CASSLRVSDTQYF.

The gene calls are TRBV30 and TRBJ2-7; possible D gene TRBD2, 6 bases. The CDR3 has 12 amino acids. Trimming removed 4 bases at V and 5 bases at J, with 12 bases between. The germline V gene encodes CDR1 GTSNPN and CDR2 SVGIG (reference sequence). The CDR3, as DNA: TGTGCCTGGAACCCAGGGACTCACGAGCAGTACTTC. Translated, it gives CAWNPGTHEQYF.

The chain links TRBV30 to TRBJ2-1; D gene ambiguous. The CDR3 totals 12 residues. Trimming left V 1 base short and J 3 bases short, with 4 bases between. Germline CDR1 and CDR2: GTSNPN and SVGIG (reference sequence). CDR3 sequence (DNA): TGTGCCTGGAGTGGAGACTACAATGAGCAGTTCTTC. Translated, it gives CAWSGDYNEQFF.

The chain has TRBV6-6 and TRBJ2-7; 7 nucleotides line up with TRBD1. Germline loops: CDR1 MNHNY, CDR2 SVGAGI (reference sequence). The CDR3 contains 14 residues. V lost 8 bases and J lost 3; bases outside the gene matches: 10. The CDR3 nucleotides read TGTGCCAGCTCGGAACCTCAGGGGGTCTACGAGCAGTACTTC. Encoded protein: CASSEPQGVYEQYF.

V usage is TRBV4-3 and J usage is TRBJ1-2; D is possibly TRBD1 (6 bases). Per the germline V gene, CDR1 is LGHNA and CDR2 is YSLEER. The V and J ends lost 5 bases and 4 bases respectively, with 11 bases between them. The CDR3 has 13 amino acids. Written as DNA, the CDR3 is TGCGCCAGCAGCACACAGGGTGGCTATGGCTACACCTTC. Protein product: CASSTQGGYGYTF.

CDR3 residues: CSVEIGGYEKLFF. CDR3 DNA: TGCAGCGTTGAAATCGGGGGATATGAAAAACTGTTTTTT. The J gene is TRBJ1-4, the V gene TRBV29-1, with D perhaps matching TRBD1 (5 bases). V was trimmed by 2 bases and J by 6 bases, leaving 10 bases between them. In germline, CDR1 is SQVTM, CDR2 ANQGSEA. This CDR3 comprises 13 residues. Full variable domain (remainder filled in from reference TRBV29-1 and TRBJ1-4): SAVISQKPSRDICQRGTSLTIQCQVDSQVTMMFWYRQQPGQSLTLIATANQGSEATYESGFVIDKFPISRPNLTFSTLTVSNMSPEDSSIYLCSVEIGGYEKLFFGSGTQLSVL.

The chain carries TRBV7-8 and TRBJ1-5; D remains unclear. The germline CDR1 and CDR2 sequences are SGHVS and FQNEAQ. There are 14 residues in the CDR3. V gave up 1 base and J gave up 4 bases, with 8 bases separating them. CDR3 nucleotide sequence: TGTGCCAGCAGCTTAGTCCCGGGAAATCAGCCCCAGCATTTT. Amino acid sequence: CASSLVPGNQPQHF.

As for this clone: The junction and the germline gene differ at one end; a read error may be behind it. The rearrangement links TRBV19 to TRBJ1-6; D call uncertain. The germline V gene encodes CDR1 LNHDA and CDR2 SQIVND (reference sequence). CDR3 size: 13 residues. CDR3 protein: CTSSIGFRSPLHF. In DNA, the CDR3 is TGTACCAGTAGTATAGGTTTTCGGTCACCCCTCCACTTT. Full variable domain (missing parts from reference TRBV19 and TRBJ1-6): DGGITQSPKYLFRKEGQNVTLSCEQNLNHDAMYWYRQDPGQGLRLIYYSQIVNDFQKGDIAEGYSVSREKKESFPLTVTSAQKNPTAFYLCTSSIGFRSPLHFGNGTRLTVT.

This chain joins TRBV19 and TRBJ2-3; D is unclear. Germline assignment: CDR1 LNHDA and CDR2 SQIVND (reference sequence). The V gene lost 3 bases and the J gene lost 3 bases, with 13 bases spanning the gap. CDR3 length: 15 residues. The CDR3: CASSMKGLSTDTQYF. The CDR3, as DNA: TGTGCCAGTAGTATGAAAGGGCTTAGTACAGATACGCAGTATTTT.

The rearrangement uses TRBV27 and TRBJ1-5, with 7 bases that match TRBD1. This CDR3 contains 15 residues. V was clipped by 3 bases and J by 5 bases; unmatched bases: 7. Germline CDR1 and CDR2: MNHEY and SMNVEV (reference sequence). The CDR3 DNA sequence: TGTGCCAGCAGTTTCTCGAACAGGGGAGATCAGCCCCAGCATTTT. It yields the protein CASSFSNRGDQPQHF.

The chain carries TRBV30 and TRBJ2-7; D may match TRBD1 or TRBD2 (5 bases each). CDR3 length: 14 amino acids. Trimming took off 5 bases at V and 0 bases at J, with 14 bases between the two ends. Germline CDR1 GTSNPN, CDR2 SVGIG (reference sequence). The CDR3 is CAWDRDLSSYEQYF. CDR3 coding DNA: TGTGCCTGGGACCGGGACCTAAGCTCCTACGAGCAGTACTTC.

The chain couples TRBV5-1 to TRBJ1-6, with 7 nucleotides matching TRBD1. This CDR3 has 15 amino acids. Unmatched junction bases numbered 5, after V lost 0 bases and J lost 8 bases. The germline V gene has CDR1 SGHRS and CDR2 YFSETQ. CDR3 DNA: TGCGCCAGCAGCTTGGCCGCAGGGGGTGATTCACCCCTCCACTTT. Protein: CASSLAAGGDSPLHF.

This clone was counted a single time. V gene TRBV19 combines with J gene TRBJ2-7, with D perhaps TRBD1 or TRBD2 (6 bases each). Per germline, CDR1 LNHDA and CDR2 SQIVND (reference sequence). The CDR3 loop spans 14 amino acids. V gave up 3 bases and J gave up 6 bases, with 15 bases separating them. As DNA, the CDR3 is TGTGCCAGTAGTATTCGCGGCAGGGGAGGCGAGCAGTACTTC. This encodes CASSIRGRGGEQYF.

The chain employs TRBV2 and TRBJ2-7, with 8 bases identical to TRBD1. The germline V gene encodes CDR1 SNHLY and CDR2 FYNNEI. The ends lost 6 bases at V and 5 bases at J; junction bases unmatched: 6. CDR3 length equals 13 residues. CDR3 in DNA: TGTGCCAGCAGGCCGACAGGGGAAAACGAGCAGTACTTC. Amino acids: CASRPTGENEQYF.

This clone was recorded only once. The chain joins TRBV10-1 to TRBJ1-1; possibly TRBD1 for D (6 bases). The germline gives CDR1 WNHNN, CDR2 SYGVQD (reference sequence). This CDR3 has 13 residues. Deletions cut 7 bases from V and 5 bases from J, with 14 bases between. The DNA for the CDR3 is TGCGCCAGCACGGGGGGCGCCGGAACTGAAGCTTTCTTT. This codes for CASTGGAGTEAFF.

The CDR3 bases are TGTGCCAGCAGCTTATTCCAAGAGACCCAGTACTTC. This codes for CASSLFQETQYF. The chain joins TRBV13 to TRBJ2-5; D is undetermined. Germline V gene lookup returns CDR1 PRHDT and CDR2 FYEKMQ (reference sequence). The CDR3 has 12 amino acids. Trimming pared 2 bases from V and 1 base from J, leaving 2 bases between.

The rearrangement links TRBV2 to TRBJ2-1; 8 bases align to TRBD2. Germline trimming cut 5 bases from V and 6 bases from J; bases unmatched to any gene: 6. The CDR3 has 14 amino acids. Germline-derived CDR1 and CDR2 are SNHLY and FYNNEI. Here the CDR3 reads CASSLSGGVNEQFF. The CDR3 coding sequence is TGTGCCAGCAGTCTCAGCGGGGGAGTCAATGAGCAGTTCTTC. The full variable domain, with the rest looked up from reference TRBV2 and TRBJ2-1, is EPEVTQTPSHQVTQMGQEVILRCVPISNHLYFYWYRQILGQKVEFLVSFYNNEISEKSEIFDDQFSVERPDGSNFTLKIRSTKLEDSAMYFCASSLSGGVNEQFFGPGTRLTVL.

The chain links TRBV18 to TRBJ1-2; D unresolved. Per the germline V gene, CDR1 is KGHSH and CDR2 is LQKENI. Deletions cut 6 bases from V and 4 bases from J, with 9 bases between. The CDR3 has 12 amino acids. CDR3 sequence (DNA): TGTGCCAGCTCTTGGGAATCCTATGGCTACACCTTC. Protein: CASSWESYGYTF. The full variable domain, in which reference TRBV18 and TRBJ1-2 provide the parts outside the CDR3, is NAGVMQNPRHLVRRRGQEARLRCSPMKGHSHVYWYRQLPEEGLKFMVYLQKENIIDESGMPKERFSAEFPKEGPSILRIQQVVRGDSAAYFCASSWESYGYTFGSGTRLTVV.

The rearrangement links TRBV18 to TRBJ1-4; no firm D call. Germline loops: CDR1 KGHSH, CDR2 LQKENI. The V and J ends lost 6 bases and 8 bases respectively, with 10 bases between them. CDR3 size: 12 residues. The CDR3 DNA is TGTGCCAGCTCCCCCGACGGAGAAAAACTGTTTTTT. Translating it yields CASSPDGEKLFF.

The rearrangement joins TRBV5-4 to TRBJ2-7; the D is unclear. Germline assignment: CDR1 SGHNT and CDR2 YYREEE (reference sequence). This CDR3 spans 14 amino acids. Trimming left V 4 bases short and J 7 bases short, with 18 bases between. This CDR3 reads CASSPGGITREQYF. The CDR3 nucleotides read TGTGCCAGCAGCCCCGGTGGGATAACGCGGGAGCAGTACTTC.